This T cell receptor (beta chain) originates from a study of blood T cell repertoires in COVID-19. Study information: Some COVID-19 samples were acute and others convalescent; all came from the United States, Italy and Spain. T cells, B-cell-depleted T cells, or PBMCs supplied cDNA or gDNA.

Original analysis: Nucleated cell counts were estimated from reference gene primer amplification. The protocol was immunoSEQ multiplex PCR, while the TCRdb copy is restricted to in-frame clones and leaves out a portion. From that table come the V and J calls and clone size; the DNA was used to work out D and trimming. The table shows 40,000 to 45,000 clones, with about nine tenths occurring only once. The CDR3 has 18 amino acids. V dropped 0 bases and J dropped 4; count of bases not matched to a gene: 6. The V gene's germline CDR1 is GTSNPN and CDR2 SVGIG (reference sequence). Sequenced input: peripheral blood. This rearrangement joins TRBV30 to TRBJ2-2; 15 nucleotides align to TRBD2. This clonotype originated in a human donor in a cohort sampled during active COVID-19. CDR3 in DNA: TGTGCCTGGAGTGTACTAAGGACTAGCGGGGGGGGCACCGGGGAGCTGTTTTTT. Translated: CAWSVLRTSGGGTGELFF.